The sample holds one count of the clone carrying this T cell receptor beta chain. Trimming took off 3 bases at V and 5 bases at J, with 14 bases between the two ends. The germline gives CDR1 KGHSH, CDR2 LQKENI. The CDR3 is 15 residues long. This record belongs to a study of blood T cell repertoires in COVID-19. Study overall: The analysed material was cDNA or gDNA that came from T cells, B-cell-depleted T cells, or PBMCs.

In the original analysis: From reference gene primer amplification, estimates of nucleated cell counts were derived. This table comes from immunoSEQ multiplex PCR, and its TCRdb copy is limited to in-frame clones, with some not included. The V and J calls and clone size are taken from that table; D and trimming were inferred from the DNA. The profile shows more than 300,000 clones, approximately 87% of them singletons. Seattle participants joined during active infection and were tracked over time. The source material was peripheral blood. The receptor was derived from a woman aged 45-65 years with COVID-19, enrolled during active disease. This chain joins TRBV18 and TRBJ1-3; D call uncertain. The CDR3 nucleotides are TGTGCCAGCTCACCTGAGATCGCAGACAGAAACACCATATATTTT. This codes for CASSPEIADRNTIYF.